These 24 T cell receptor beta chains were all obtained from the same sample, sequenced in a study of molecular identifiers for immune sequencing clone quantification. TCRdb reprocessed the PCR reads via MiXCR and lists one record per CDR3 protein. The sample comprises about 640,000 distinct CDR3 sequences, 15% to 20% of which are singletons, and roughly 0.83% rests with the top ten. Sequencing was done on a sample of naive CD8+ T cells from blood, with Jurkat cell RNA spiked in. Stated subset: FACS-sorted CD8+CD4-CCR7+CD45RA+ naive T cells. Receptors were obtained from a human donor in good health. Some libraries in this study had Jurkat cell RNA spiked in.

The CDR3 DNA sequence: TGTGCCAGCAGCCAATTCCCGAACACTGAAGCTTTCTTT. This sequence encodes CASSQFPNTEAFF. The V call is TRBV16, the J call TRBJ1-1; no reliable D call. V lost 1 base and J lost 1, with 4 bases in between. Germline V gene sequence: CDR1 KGHSY, CDR2 FQNENV. The CDR3 is 13 amino acids.

On this clonotype itself: With a much larger clone just one base away, this may be a read error. The CDR3 end shows no conserved phenylalanine or tryptophan, and so a read error is likely. The rearrangement links TRBV29-1 to TRBJ1-2, with a weak D call TRBD1 (6 bases). V gave up 2 bases and J gave up 7 bases, with 11 bases separating them. The CDR3 contains 12 residues. Germline CDR1 reads SQVTM; CDR2 reads ANQGSEA. The chain's CDR3 is CSVEIGGVGYTL. In DNA form, the CDR3 reads TGCAGCGTTGAAATAGGGGGGGTTGGCTACACCCTC.

The J gene is TRBJ2-2, the V gene TRBV7-6; no definite D call. Germline V gene lookup returns CDR1 SGHVS and CDR2 FNYEAQ. V lost 5 bases to trimming and J lost 4 bases, with 14 bases between them. The CDR3 loop spans 15 amino acids. The CDR3 region has the DNA TGTGCCAGCAGCCCCACGACAATTTTCACCGGGGAGCTGTTTTTT. Its protein product is CASSPTTIFTGELFF.

The table lists this clonotype with many counts. CDR3 in amino acids: CASSSTTSVGTDTQYF. CDR3 sequence (DNA): TGTGCCAGCAGTTCGACGACTAGCGTTGGCACAGATACGCAGTATTTT. This chain uses TRBV12-3 or TRBV12-4 with TRBJ2-3, with TRBD2 matching over 8 bases. The CDR3 spans 16 residues. Unmatched junction bases numbered 7, after V lost 4 bases and J lost 1 base.

A remark on this clonotype: A much larger clonotype is one base distant, so this may be a read error. The CDR3 is CAWSVGILEAFF. DNA for the CDR3: TGTGCCTGGAGTGTAGGGATACTTGAAGCTTTCTTT. This chain uses TRBV30 with TRBJ1-1; D not resolved. The V gene lost 0 bases and the J gene lost 7 bases, with 9 bases spanning the gap. There are 12 residues in the CDR3. Germline loops: CDR1 GTSNPN, CDR2 SVGIG (reference sequence). Filled out from reference TRBV30 and TRBJ1-1, the complete variable domain reads SQTIHQWPATLVQPVGSPLSLECTVEGTSNPNLYWYRQAAGRGLQLLFYSVGIGQISSEVPQNLSASRPQDRQFILSSKKLLLSDSGFYLCAWSVGILEAFFGQGTRLTVV.

In its sample, this clonotype was seen a few times. The chain combines TRBV20-1 with TRBJ2-3; TRBD1 agrees at 7 bases. Germline V gene lookup returns CDR1 DFQATT and CDR2 SNEGSKA (reference sequence). With V trimmed by 0 bases and J by 6 bases, 9 bases remained unmatched. The CDR3 extends over 15 amino acids. DNA of the CDR3: TGCAGTGCTAGAGACCCGGGACAGTCAGGGGATACGCAGTATTTT. This codes for CSARDPGQSGDTQYF.

This clonotype was seen many times. CDR3 region: CASSGPSTGELFF. CDR3 in DNA: TGCGCCAGCAGCGGGCCATCCACCGGGGAGCTGTTTTTT. The chain uses TRBV5-1 and TRBJ2-2, with D unclear. The CDR3 consists of 13 residues. Between the trimmed V and J ends, which lost 4 bases and 4 bases, there was a span of 8 bases. Germline values: CDR1 SGHRS, CDR2 YFSETQ.

This clonotype was detected ten times or more. V is TRBV27 and J is TRBJ1-1, with D perhaps TRBD1 (5 bases). The V end lost 6 bases, the J end lost 1 base, and 9 bases lay between the germline ends. The CDR3 extends over 13 amino acids. Germline assignment: CDR1 MNHEY and CDR2 SMNVEV (reference sequence). Written as DNA, the CDR3 is TGTGCCAGCAGCATACAGGAGAACACTGAAGCTTTCTTT. Translated, it gives CASSIQENTEAFF.

In this sample, this clonotype turned up many times. This sequence joins TRBV11-2 and TRBJ1-1; 7 nucleotides match TRBD1. Germline assignment: CDR1 SGHAT and CDR2 FQNNGV. The CDR3 length is 14 residues. Trimming removed 0 bases from V and 5 bases from J; junction bases left unmatched: 3. For the CDR3, the DNA is TGTGCCAGCAGCTTAGATCCAGGGGGGACTGAAGCTTTCTTT. Encoded protein: CASSLDPGGTEAFF.

This clonotype has a count of ten or more. The rearrangement joins TRBV28 to TRBJ2-3; maybe TRBD2 (5 bases). This CDR3 has 15 amino acids. Germline CDR1 is MDHEN and CDR2 is SYDVKM. V lost 2 bases and J lost 0, with 9 bases in between. CDR3 bases: TGTGCCAGCAGTTTAAGCGGAACTAGCACAGATACGCAGTATTTT. Translating gives CASSLSGTSTDTQYF.

This clonotype was seen a handful of times. V usage is TRBV27 and J usage is TRBJ2-1; TRBD2 might be the D (5 bases). With 2 bases removed from V and 10 bases from J, the gap between germline ends came to 12 bases. The CDR3 has 13 residues. Looked up from germline, CDR1 is MNHEY and CDR2 is SMNVEV (reference sequence). CDR3: CASSLGGSWEQFF. The CDR3 bases are TGTGCCAGCAGTTTAGGTGGGAGTTGGGAGCAGTTCTTC.

For this clonotype: Mismatch with germline at one junction end may stem from a read error. The V and J genes are TRBV19 and TRBJ2-7, with a tentative D call TRBD2 (5 bases). The CDR3 has 14 residues. Germline lookup yields CDR1 LNHDA and CDR2 SQIVND (reference sequence). The CDR3 region has the DNA TGTGCCAGTAGTAACCCCGGGGATGTCTACGAGCAGTGCTTC. Translated, it gives CASSNPGDVYEQCF. Combining the CDR3 with reference TRBV19 and TRBJ2-7 gives the whole variable domain DGGITQSPKYLFRKEGQNVTLSCEQNLNHDAMYWYRQDPGQGLRLIYYSQIVNDFQKGDIAEGYSVSREKKESFPLTVTSAQKNPTAFYLCASSNPGDVYEQCFGPGTRLTVT.

Details on this clonotype: One base away lies a much larger clone, so this may be a sequencing read error. V and J are TRBV14 and TRBJ1-1, with unresolved D. From germline, CDR1 is SGHDN and CDR2 FVKESK. V was trimmed by 3 bases and J by 6 bases, leaving 11 bases between them. This CDR3 has 13 residues. The chain's CDR3 is CASSQMFGAEAFF. As DNA, the CDR3 is TGTGCCAGCAGCCAGATGTTCGGAGCTGAAGCTTTCTTT.

The table lists this clonotype with many counts. The J gene is TRBJ1-5, the V gene TRBV4-1; a possible D gene is TRBD1 (5 bases). This CDR3 spans 14 amino acids. Looked up from germline, CDR1 is MGHRA and CDR2 is YSYEKL. V lost 0 bases, J lost 7 bases, and 10 bases lay in between. The CDR3 is CASSQDRGKQPQHF. The CDR3 DNA sequence: TGCGCCAGCAGCCAAGACCGGGGGAAACAGCCCCAGCATTTT.

This clonotype was detected once. This may come from a read error, since a much larger clone is one base off. This sequence joins TRBV5-1 and TRBJ1-3, with D perhaps matching TRBD1 (5 bases). The germline V gene has CDR1 SGHRS and CDR2 YFSETQ. The CDR3 spans 14 residues. The DNA of the CDR3 is TGCGCCAGCAGGCCAGGGAATGGACTTAACACCATATGTTTT. It yields the protein CASRPGNGLNTICF.

This clonotype was seen ten or more times. The genes are TRBV3-1 and TRBJ2-4; 15 positions match TRBD2. After removal of 3 bases from V and 8 bases from J, the junction contained 14 bases not matched to a gene. The CDR3 spans 19 residues. CDR1 and CDR2 (germline): LGHDT, YNNKEL (reference sequence). CDR3 in amino acids: CASSQGQGLAGGFGYIQYF. As DNA, the CDR3 is TGTGCCAGCAGCCAGGGACAGGGACTAGCGGGGGGCTTTGGATACATTCAGTACTTC.

This clonotype showed up many times. V is TRBV5-1 and J is TRBJ2-7; D gene unclear. CDR1 SGHRS and CDR2 YFSETQ come from the germline V gene. V was cut by 0 bases and J by 7 bases, with 14 bases left in between. The CDR3 runs to 14 residues. CDR3 loop: CASSLERPPEEQYF. The DNA of the CDR3 is TGCGCCAGCAGCTTGGAACGGCCCCCTGAGGAGCAGTACTTC.

As for this clonotype: A junction boundary mismatches the germline segment, possibly from a read error. The V and J genes are TRBV6-5 and TRBJ1-4; 10 bases map to TRBD1. The CDR3 has 15 residues. Germline V gene lookup returns CDR1 MNHEY and CDR2 SVGAGI. The CDR3 bases are TGTGCCAACAGTTTCACCGACAGGGGGCTTGAAAAACTGTTTTTT. This codes for CANSFTDRGLEKLFF.

V usage is TRBV6-6 and J usage is TRBJ2-7, with D perhaps TRBD1 (6 bases). V lost 4 bases and J lost 4, with 14 bases in between. This CDR3 spans 14 amino acids. Germline V gene lookup returns CDR1 MNHNY and CDR2 SVGAGI (reference sequence). In DNA, the CDR3 is TGTGCCAGCAGTTCCCCAGGGGCAGGGTACGAGCAGTACTTC. Translation: CASSSPGAGYEQYF.

With regard to this clonotype: Since a much larger clone is just one base distant, this may be a read error. Since no conserved phenylalanine or tryptophan closes the CDR3, a read error is the likely cause. CDR3 residues: CASGEARVQYY. The CDR3 DNA reads TGTGCCTCGGGGGAGGCCAGGGTGCAGTACTAC. The V call is TRBV10-3, the J call TRBJ2-7; perhaps TRBD2 as D (6 bases). This CDR3 is 11 amino acids long. Trimming took off 11 bases at V and 9 bases at J, with 17 bases between the two ends. Germline V lookup: CDR1 ENHRY, CDR2 SYGVKD.

This clonotype has ten or more counts. The genes are TRBV20-1 and TRBJ2-7, with 9 nucleotides matching TRBD1. The V segment lost 0 bases and the J segment 7 bases; nucleotides outside the gene matches: 10. CDR3 length equals 15 residues. Germline-derived CDR1 and CDR2 are DFQATT and SNEGSKA (reference sequence). The DNA for the CDR3 is TGCAGTGCTAGAGACAGGACAGGGGTTTACTGGGAGCAGTACTTC. This gives the protein CSARDRTGVYWEQYF.

The chain joins TRBV6-5 to TRBJ2-5; a weak D match, TRBD1 (7 bases). CDR3 size: 15 residues. V was pared by 5 bases and J by 5 bases, with 18 bases between. Germline CDR1 and CDR2: MNHEY and SVGAGI. CDR3 region: CASSDPGGSGETQYF. In nucleotides, the CDR3 is TGTGCCAGCAGTGACCCAGGGGGGTCCGGGGAGACCCAGTACTTC.

In this sample, this clonotype turned up many times. V usage is TRBV9 and J usage is TRBJ2-1; D possibly corresponds to TRBD2 (6 bases). Germline CDR1 reads SGDLS; CDR2 reads YYNGEE. The CDR3 totals 19 residues. Trimming removed 0 bases at V and 4 bases at J, with 23 bases between. Here the CDR3 DNA reads TGTGCCAGCAGCGTAGATTGGAAGTTTAGCGGTGTCAAGTACAATGAGCAGTTCTTC. Amino acid sequence: CASSVDWKFSGVKYNEQFF.

This clonotype was recorded at least ten times. This CDR3 is CASSPRLWVALTDTQYF. The CDR3 DNA sequence: TGTGCCAGCAGCCCGAGGTTGTGGGTAGCACTCACAGATACGCAGTATTTT. The chain uses TRBV13 and TRBJ2-3; D remains unclear. CDR1 PRHDT and CDR2 FYEKMQ come from the germline V gene (reference sequence). The CDR3 length is 17 residues. V shed 5 bases and J shed 2 bases, with 20 bases lying between them.